This T cell receptor (beta chain) was documented in a study of tumor and adjacent non-tumor tissue in lung cancer. The overall study: On average, productive TCRbeta reads reached some 4.2 million per sample. Overall study results and limits: Tumor repertoires had a smaller top 100 clone share than normal lung.

The template was RNA from unsorted bulk tissue. Donors were chemotherapy-naive, newly diagnosed lung cancer surgical patients in China, August–late 2014. V trimming: 5 bases; J trimming: 4 bases; junction bases outside the gene matches: 9. This CDR3 region has 15 residues. CDR1 and CDR2 (germline): SEHNR, FQNEAQ (reference sequence). The library came from three nested PCR rounds adapted from ARM-PCR protocols. TCRdb used MiXCR to reprocess the multiplex PCR reads, holding one entry per CDR3 protein. The table records roughly 200,000 distinct CDR3 sequences, about 71% of them present only once. This clonotype occurred a few times. Its antigen is unknown.

This receptor was identified in a man in his 60s with non-small cell lung cancer. V is TRBV7-9 and J is TRBJ1-1, with 8 positions matching TRBD1. Sequenced sample: lung tumor tissue. The CDR3 here is CASSVDRAGSTEAFF. In DNA, the CDR3 is TGTGCCAGCAGCGTGGACAGGGCGGGATCCACTGAAGCTTTCTTT.